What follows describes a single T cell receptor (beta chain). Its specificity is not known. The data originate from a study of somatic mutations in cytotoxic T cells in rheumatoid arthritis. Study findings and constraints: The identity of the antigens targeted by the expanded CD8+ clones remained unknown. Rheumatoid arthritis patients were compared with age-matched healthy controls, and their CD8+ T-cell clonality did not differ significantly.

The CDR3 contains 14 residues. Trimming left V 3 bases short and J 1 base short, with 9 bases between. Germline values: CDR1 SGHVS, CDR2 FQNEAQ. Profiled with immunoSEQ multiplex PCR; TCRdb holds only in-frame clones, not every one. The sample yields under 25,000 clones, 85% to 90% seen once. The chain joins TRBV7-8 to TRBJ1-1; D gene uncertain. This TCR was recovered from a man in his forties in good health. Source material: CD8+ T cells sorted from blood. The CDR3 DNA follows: TGTGCCAGCAGCTTGGTAGGCCCGAACACTGAAGCTTTCTTT. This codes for CASSLVGPNTEAFF.